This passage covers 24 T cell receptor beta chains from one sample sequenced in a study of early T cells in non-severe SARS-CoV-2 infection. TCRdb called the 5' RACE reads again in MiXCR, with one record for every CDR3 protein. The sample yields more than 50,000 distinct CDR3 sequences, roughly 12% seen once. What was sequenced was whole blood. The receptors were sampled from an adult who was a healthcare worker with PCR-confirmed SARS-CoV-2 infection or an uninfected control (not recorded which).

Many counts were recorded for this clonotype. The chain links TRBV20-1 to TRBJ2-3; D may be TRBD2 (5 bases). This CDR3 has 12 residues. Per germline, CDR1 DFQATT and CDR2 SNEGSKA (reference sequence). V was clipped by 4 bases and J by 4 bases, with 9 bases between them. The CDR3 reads CSATKAADTQYF. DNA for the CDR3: TGCAGTGCTACCAAAGCGGCAGATACGCAGTATTTT.

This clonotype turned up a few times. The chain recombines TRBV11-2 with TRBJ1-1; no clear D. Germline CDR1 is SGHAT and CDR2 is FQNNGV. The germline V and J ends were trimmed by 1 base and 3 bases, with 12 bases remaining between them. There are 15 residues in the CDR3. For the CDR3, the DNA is TGTGCCAGCAGCTTAGGGGCGGTATCGGACACTGAAGCTTTCTTT. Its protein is CASSLGAVSDTEAFF.

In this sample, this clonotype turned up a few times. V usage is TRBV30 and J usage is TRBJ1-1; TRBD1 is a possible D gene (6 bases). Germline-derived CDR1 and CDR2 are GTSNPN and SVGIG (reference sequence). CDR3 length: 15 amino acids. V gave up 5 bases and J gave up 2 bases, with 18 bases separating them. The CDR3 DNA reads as TGTGCCTGGGAGCTTATCGTGGGGGGCAACACTGAAGCTTTCTTT. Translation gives CAWELIVGGNTEAFF.

CDR3 nucleotides: TGTGCCAGCAGCTTGACAGTCCGAGAGACCCAGTACTTC. Translating gives CASSLTVRETQYF. The J gene is TRBJ2-5, the V gene TRBV7-2; the D gene is possibly TRBD1 (5 bases). V shed 3 bases and J shed 4 bases, with 9 bases lying between them. The CDR3 runs to 13 residues. CDR1 is SGHTA, CDR2 FQGNSA, per germline. Full variable domain (remainder filled in from reference TRBV7-2 and TRBJ2-5): GAGVSQSPSNKVTEKGKDVELRCDPISGHTALYWYRQSLGQGLEFLIYFQGNSAPDKSGLPSDRFSAERTGGSVSTLTIQRTQQEDSAVYLCASSLTVRETQYFGPGTRLLVL.

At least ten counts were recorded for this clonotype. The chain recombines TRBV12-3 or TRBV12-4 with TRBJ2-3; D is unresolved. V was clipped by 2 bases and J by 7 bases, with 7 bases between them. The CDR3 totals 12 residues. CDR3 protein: CASSLSRNTQYF. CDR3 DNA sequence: TGTGCCAGCAGTTTAAGTCGGAATACGCAGTATTTT.

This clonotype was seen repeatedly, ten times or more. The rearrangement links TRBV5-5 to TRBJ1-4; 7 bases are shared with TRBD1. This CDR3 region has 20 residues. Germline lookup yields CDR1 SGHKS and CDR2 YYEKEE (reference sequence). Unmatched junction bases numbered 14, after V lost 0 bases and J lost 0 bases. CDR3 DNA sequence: TGTGCCAGCAGCTTGGACCTAATGACAGGGAGGGAAGCAACTAATGAAAAACTGTTTTTT. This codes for CASSLDLMTGREATNEKLFF.

As DNA, the CDR3 is TGTGCCAGCAGCGCCGGACCTCTCCGTCCCTACGAGCAGTACTTC. This sequence encodes CASSAGPLRPYEQYF. The chain combines TRBV14 with TRBJ2-7; no reliable D call. Germline lookup yields CDR1 SGHDN and CDR2 FVKESK. The CDR3 extends over 15 amino acids. Trimming took off 5 bases at V and 2 bases at J, with 16 bases between the two ends. Combining the CDR3 with reference TRBV14 and TRBJ2-7 gives the whole variable domain EAGVTQFPSHSVIEKGQTVTLRCDPISGHDNLYWYRRVMGKEIKFLLHFVKESKQDESGMPNNRFLAERTGGTYSTLKVQPAELEDSGVYFCASSAGPLRPYEQYFGPGTRLTVT.

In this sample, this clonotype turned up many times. This chain's CDR3 is CASSAGTSTYEQYF. In DNA, the CDR3 is TGTGCCAGCAGCGCCGGGACGAGTACCTACGAGCAGTACTTC. V and J are TRBV9 and TRBJ2-7; D might be TRBD1 or TRBD2, each matching 5 bases. CDR3 length: 14 amino acids. The V end was cut by 3 bases, the J end by 2 bases, with 12 bases between. Germline CDR1 reads SGDLS; CDR2 reads YYNGEE.

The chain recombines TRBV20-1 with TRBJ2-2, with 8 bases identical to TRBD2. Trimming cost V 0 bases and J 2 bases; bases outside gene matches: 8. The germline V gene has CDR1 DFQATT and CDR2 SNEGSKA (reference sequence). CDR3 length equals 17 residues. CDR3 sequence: CSARDLTGGLNTGELFF. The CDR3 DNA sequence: TGCAGTGCTAGAGACCTCACGGGAGGGTTAAACACCGGGGAGCTGTTTTTT.

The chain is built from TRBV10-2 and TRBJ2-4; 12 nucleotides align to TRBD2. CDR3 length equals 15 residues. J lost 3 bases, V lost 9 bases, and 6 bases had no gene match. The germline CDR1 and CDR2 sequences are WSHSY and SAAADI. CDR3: CASASGGDVKNIQYF. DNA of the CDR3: TGCGCCAGTGCTAGCGGGGGGGATGTCAAAAACATTCAGTACTTC.

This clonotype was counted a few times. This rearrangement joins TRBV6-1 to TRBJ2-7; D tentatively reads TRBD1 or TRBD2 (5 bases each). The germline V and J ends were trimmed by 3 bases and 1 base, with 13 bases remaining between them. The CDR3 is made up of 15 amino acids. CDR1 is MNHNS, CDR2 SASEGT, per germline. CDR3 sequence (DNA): TGTGCCAGCAGTGATCTTGGGGGTACGTCCTACGAGCAGTACTTC. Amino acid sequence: CASSDLGGTSYEQYF.

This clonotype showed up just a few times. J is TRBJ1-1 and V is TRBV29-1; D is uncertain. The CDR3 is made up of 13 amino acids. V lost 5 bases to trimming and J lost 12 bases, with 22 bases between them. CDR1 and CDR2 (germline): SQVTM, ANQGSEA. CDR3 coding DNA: TGCAGCGTTTTCAGTCCGGGTCCCCTTGGAACTTTCTTT. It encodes CSVFSPGPLGTFF.

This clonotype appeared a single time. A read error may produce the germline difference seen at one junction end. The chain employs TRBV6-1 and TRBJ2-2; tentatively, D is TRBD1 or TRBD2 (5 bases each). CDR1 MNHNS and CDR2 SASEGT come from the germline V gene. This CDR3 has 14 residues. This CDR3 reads CASRTGANTGELLF. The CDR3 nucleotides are TGTGCCAGCAGGACTGGGGCGAACACCGGGGAGCTGCTTTTT.

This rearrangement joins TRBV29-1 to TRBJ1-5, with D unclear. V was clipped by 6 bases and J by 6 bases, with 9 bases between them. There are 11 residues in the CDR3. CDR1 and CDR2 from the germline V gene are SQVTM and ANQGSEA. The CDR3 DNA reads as TGCAGCGTGTTATGTTTTCAGCCCCAGCATTTT. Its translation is CSVLCFQPQHF.

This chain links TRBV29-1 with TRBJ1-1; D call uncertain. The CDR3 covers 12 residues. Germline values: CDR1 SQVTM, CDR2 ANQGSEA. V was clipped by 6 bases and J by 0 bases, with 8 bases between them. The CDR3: CSVSIMNTEAFF. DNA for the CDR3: TGCAGCGTCAGCATCATGAACACTGAAGCTTTCTTT.

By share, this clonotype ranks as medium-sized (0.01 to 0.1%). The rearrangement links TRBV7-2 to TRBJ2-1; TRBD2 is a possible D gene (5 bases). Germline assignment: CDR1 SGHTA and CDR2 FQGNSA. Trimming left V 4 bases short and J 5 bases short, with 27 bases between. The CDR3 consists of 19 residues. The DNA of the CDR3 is TGTGCCAGCAGCTCTAGTCGAGGCGAGGACTGGGATCTAGACAATGAGCAGTTCTTC. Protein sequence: CASSSSRGEDWDLDNEQFF. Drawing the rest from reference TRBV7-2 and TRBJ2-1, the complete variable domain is GAGVSQSPSNKVTEKGKDVELRCDPISGHTALYWYRQSLGQGLEFLIYFQGNSAPDKSGLPSDRFSAERTGGSVSTLTIQRTQQEDSAVYLCASSSSRGEDWDLDNEQFFGPGTRLTVL.

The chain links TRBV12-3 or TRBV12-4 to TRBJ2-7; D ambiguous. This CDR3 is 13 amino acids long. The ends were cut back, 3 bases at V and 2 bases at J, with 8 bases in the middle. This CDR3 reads CASSFGYAYEQYF. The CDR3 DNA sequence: TGTGCCAGCAGTTTCGGGTATGCCTACGAGCAGTACTTC.

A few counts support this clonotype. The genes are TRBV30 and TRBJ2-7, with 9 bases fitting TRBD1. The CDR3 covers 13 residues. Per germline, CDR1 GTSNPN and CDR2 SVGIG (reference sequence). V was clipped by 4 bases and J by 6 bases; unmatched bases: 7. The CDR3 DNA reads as TGTGCCTGGACCCGGGACAGGGCGGGCGAGCAGTACTTC. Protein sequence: CAWTRDRAGEQYF.

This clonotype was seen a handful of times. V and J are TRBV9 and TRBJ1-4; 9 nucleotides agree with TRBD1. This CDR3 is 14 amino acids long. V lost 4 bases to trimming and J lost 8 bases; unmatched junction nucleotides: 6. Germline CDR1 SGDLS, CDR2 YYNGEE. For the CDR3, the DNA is TGTGCCAGCAGCTCCGGGACAGGGAACGAAAAACTGTTTTTT. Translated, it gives CASSSGTGNEKLFF.

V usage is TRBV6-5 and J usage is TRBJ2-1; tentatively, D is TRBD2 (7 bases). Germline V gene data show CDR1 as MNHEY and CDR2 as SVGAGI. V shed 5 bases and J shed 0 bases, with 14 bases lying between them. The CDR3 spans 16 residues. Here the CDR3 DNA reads TGTGCCAGCAGTATGGAGGGGGGGGGCTCCTACAATGAGCAGTTCTTC. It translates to CASSMEGGGSYNEQFF.

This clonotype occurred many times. The CDR3 sequence is CASSAGVENTIYF. The CDR3 DNA follows: TGTGCCAGCAGTGCGGGTGTTGAAAACACCATATATTTT. This chain uses TRBV6-5 with TRBJ1-3, with D unresolved. Germline CDR1 reads MNHEY; CDR2 reads SVGAGI. V lost 5 bases and J lost 6, with 11 bases in between. This CDR3 contains 13 residues.

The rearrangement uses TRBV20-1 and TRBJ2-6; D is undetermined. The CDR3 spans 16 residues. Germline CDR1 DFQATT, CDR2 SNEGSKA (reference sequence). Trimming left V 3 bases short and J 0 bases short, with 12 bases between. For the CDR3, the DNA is TGCAGTGCTAGCGGCCCCTGGGTCTCTGGGGCCAACGTCCTGACTTTC. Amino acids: CSASGPWVSGANVLTF.

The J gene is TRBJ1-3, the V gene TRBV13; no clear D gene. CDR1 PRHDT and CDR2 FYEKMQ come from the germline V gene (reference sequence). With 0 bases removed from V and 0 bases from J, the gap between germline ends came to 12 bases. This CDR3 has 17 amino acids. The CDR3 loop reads CASSLGSRLSSGNTIYF. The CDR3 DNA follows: TGTGCCAGCAGCTTAGGATCACGACTTAGCTCTGGAAACACCATATATTTT.

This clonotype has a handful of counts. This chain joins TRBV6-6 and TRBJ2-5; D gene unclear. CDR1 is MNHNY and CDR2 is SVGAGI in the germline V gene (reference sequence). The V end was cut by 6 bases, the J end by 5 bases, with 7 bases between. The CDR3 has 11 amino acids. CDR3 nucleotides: TGTGCCAGCAGGCAAGGGGAGACCCAGTACTTC. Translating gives CASRQGETQYF.